These T cell receptor beta chains were read from a single sample in a study of blood T cell repertoires in COVID-19. Only in-frame clones appear in the TCRdb table, and some are missing; sequencing was by immunoSEQ multiplex PCR. The sample holds some 74,000 clones, around 80% seen once. Sequenced material: peripheral blood. The origin of the receptors is a human donor in a cohort sampled during active COVID-19. CDR3s include the opening cysteine and the closing phenylalanine or tryptophan.

V	J	CDR3
TRBV19	TRBJ2-1	CASGPRRGDSPRNEQFF
TRBV5-1	TRBJ2-7	CASKLQGPSLEQYF
TRBV6-2/TRBV6-3	TRBJ2-3	CASSYLSGRTDTQYF
TRBV4-1	TRBJ2-3	CASRAGSGSTDTQYF
TRBV18	TRBJ1-4	CASSPNQFNEKLFF
TRBV7-2	TRBJ2-1	CATQAGGLPNEQFF
TRBV11-2	TRBJ2-3	CASSLVTGGSSDTQYF
TRBV28	TRBJ1-5	CASSPRPYTGDAGNQPQHF
TRBV7-9	TRBJ1-1	CASSTTTGATEAFF
TRBV7-8	TRBJ1-5	CATGQGRTQPQHF
TRBV27	TRBJ2-3	CASRGRGYSSTDTQYF
TRBV24-1	TRBJ2-1	CATSDFPGQGVYNEQFF
TRBV11-2	TRBJ2-3	CASSSPLKTGHRTDTQYF
TRBV5-4	TRBJ2-3	CASSPLAGGSTDTQYF
TRBV6-2/TRBV6-3	TRBJ1-1	CASSFAGNTEAFF
TRBV12-5	TRBJ1-5	CASGPGRGTNQPQHF
TRBV5-4	TRBJ1-5	CASSPGGPGPNQPQHF
TRBV7-9	TRBJ1-1	CASSVLQGAGTEAFF
TRBV19	TRBJ1-2	CASSLTLAFRTF
TRBV2	TRBJ2-2	CASRGLAGAPGELFF
TRBV20-1	TRBJ2-7	CSASWWDRAGSYEQYF
TRBV28	TRBJ1-4	CASIGQGAAEKLFF
TRBV18	TRBJ1-6	CASSPPGTGSGSPLHF
TRBV6-5	TRBJ2-4	CASSSAGRFGNIQYF
TRBV9	TRBJ1-2	CASSPYGGGSDGYTF
TRBV9	TRBJ1-2	CASSVDPSTVNYGYTF
TRBV4-2	TRBJ1-4	CASSQTGSPGEKLFF
TRBV18	TRBJ2-1	CASSPRDRGYNEQFF
TRBV4-3	TRBJ2-1	CASSLDLGDNEQFF
TRBV9	TRBJ1-5	CASSVEGTGRPQHF
TRBV21-1	TRBJ2-2	CASSTGQGITGELFF
TRBV7-2	TRBJ2-7	CASSLLLAGGYEQYF
TRBV7-2	TRBJ1-5	CASSYTGTQPQHF
TRBV27	TRBJ2-5	CASSLSGGETQYF
TRBV27	TRBJ1-5	CASSLSYRGRRNQPQHF
TRBV2	TRBJ2-4	CASSTGTSGGLAKNIQYF
TRBV9	TRBJ2-1	CASSPGGGPREQFF